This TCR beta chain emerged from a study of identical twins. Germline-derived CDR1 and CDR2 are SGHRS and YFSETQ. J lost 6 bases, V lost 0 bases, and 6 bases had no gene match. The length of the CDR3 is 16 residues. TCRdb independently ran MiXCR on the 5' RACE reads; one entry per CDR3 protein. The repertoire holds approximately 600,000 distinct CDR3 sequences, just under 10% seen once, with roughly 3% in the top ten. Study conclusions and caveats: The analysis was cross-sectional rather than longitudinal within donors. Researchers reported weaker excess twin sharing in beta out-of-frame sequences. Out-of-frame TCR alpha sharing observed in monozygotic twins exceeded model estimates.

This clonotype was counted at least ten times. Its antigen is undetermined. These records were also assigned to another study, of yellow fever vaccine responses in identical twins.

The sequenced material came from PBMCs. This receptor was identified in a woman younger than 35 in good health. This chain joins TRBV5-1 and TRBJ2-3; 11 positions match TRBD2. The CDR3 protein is CASSLGLAGTTDTQYF. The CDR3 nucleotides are TGCGCCAGCAGCTTGGGACTAGCGGGGACCACGGATACGCAGTATTTT.